This T cell receptor (beta chain) derives from a study of T cell responses to AZD1222 COVID-19 vaccine. The J segment lost 6 bases and the V segment lost 4 bases, leaving 12 bases of the junction unmatched. Germline loops: CDR1 SGDLS, CDR2 YYNGEE. The CDR3 is 15 residues long. This table comes from immunoSEQ multiplex PCR, and its TCRdb copy is limited to in-frame clones, with some not included. The sample has some 89,000 clones; 70% to 90% are singletons. The origin of this receptor is an adult in good health. The genes are TRBV9 and TRBJ1-2; 7 bases are shared with TRBD1. The specimen was peripheral blood, collected on day 0 of MenACWY control vaccination. Here the CDR3 reads CASSFNRDSNDGYTF. CDR3 bases: TGTGCCAGCAGCTTTAACCGGGACAGCAATGATGGCTACACCTTC.